This T cell receptor beta chain was sequenced in a study of human CD4 T cells and Enterobacteriaceae. General study findings and limits: Matching to same-donor CFSE-low cultures alone inferred ex vivo clonotype reactivity.

In germline, CDR1 is SNHLY, CDR2 FYNNEI. The CDR3 extends over 16 amino acids. Trimming took 4 bases from V and 5 from J; bases not matched to a gene: 10. All CD4+ cells other than CD45RA+CCR7+CD95- naive cells were sorted as memory, over 95% pure. Healthy donors' blood was sourced from blood donation centers in Switzerland. Ex vivo total memory CD4+ samples were deeply sequenced, detecting one cell in 200,000. Profiled with immunoSEQ multiplex PCR; TCRdb holds only in-frame clones, not every one. The sample has about 29,000 clones, approximately 80% seen once. A note on this clone: The antigen is not known.

The sample taken for sequencing was memory CD4+ T cells from blood. The chain is built from TRBV2 and TRBJ2-3; 9 positions agree with TRBD2. The receptor comes from a human donor in good health. CDR3 residues: CASSGHGGRAGDTQYF. CDR3 DNA sequence: TGTGCCAGCAGTGGACATGGCGGGAGGGCGGGAGATACGCAGTATTTT.